This T cell receptor (beta chain) was sequenced during a study of post-analysis software for immune sequencing data (dated by TCRdb to between 2015 and 2016). Regarding the research as a whole: Recorded disease courses included relapsing-remitting, secondary progressive and progressive-relapsing multiple sclerosis, with some patients lacking subtype annotation. The multiple sclerosis patient repertoires were compared with under 13 previously published healthy control repertoires from donors aged about 6 to 26 years. A subset of samples was prepared in parallel using single-end sample barcoding, then pooled and co-amplified after Illumina adapter ligation.

From its cysteine to its phenylalanine, the CDR3 spans 15 amino acids. The only DNA kept is the CDR3, 45 bases in frame from the first base. Cut back by 0 bases and 4 bases, the V and J ends lie 10 bases apart. According to the germline V gene, CDR1 reads LGHNA and CDR2 reads YSLEER. TCR beta repertoires were profiled from peripheral blood of 13 young patients with multiple sclerosis to demonstrate the VDJtools post-analysis software. The multiple sclerosis patients were children and adolescents between roughly 6 and 16 years of age. The library was built by means of PCR. TCRdb shows the sequencer as Illumina HiSeq 2500. To reduce PCR and sequencing biases, unique molecular identifiers were built into the TCR beta cDNA libraries. Per 1 to 10 million input T cells, approximately 500,000 cDNA molecules were obtained, such that each molecule approximated one T cell. The patient libraries were prepared and sequenced with the same protocol used for the earlier healthy control dataset. Samples belonging to the same batch were prepared together, multiplexed and sequenced on a shared HiSeq lane. In the paper's pipeline: Raw barcoded reads were processed with MIGEC, and single-read molecular identifier groups were discarded before consensus assembly and CDR3 extraction. Clonotype tables were post-analysed with VDJtools, normalizing diversity by down-sampling all datasets to the smallest sample size. In repertoire overlap clustering, CDR3 amino acid sequences, but not nucleotide sequences, were matched to correct batch-related cross-sample contamination. TCRdb passed the public sequencing reads through fastp at Q25 and MiXCR, retaining productive beta sequences. Rows matching on CDR3 protein sequence are summarized as one entry with the most common DNA and genes. The V and J calls were determined by TCRdb, not by the authors. The sample table records some 690,000 distinct CDR3 sequences; approximately 59% of these occur just once. About 10% of the sample lies in the top ten.

General conclusions and limits of the study: Multiple sclerosis patients had significantly lower normalized Chao1 diversity than controls, a result that suggests substantial peripheral T-cell clonal expansion. The multiple sclerosis patient group was slightly younger than the control group. A handful of TRBV segments, including TRBV5-6, TRBV5-1 and TRBV20-1, were significantly more frequent in patients than controls. When samples were clustered directly using the F measure, samples prepared in the same batch co-clustered strongly, which prompted a batch-effect correction.

This clonotype turned up a few times. What this receptor recognizes is not known. Base qualities are not provided; no much larger clone lies one nucleotide away. The receptor was isolated from a girl aged 2 to 10 with multiple sclerosis. The chain uses TRBV4-3 and TRBJ2-1, with an unclear D gene assignment. The sample was blood. The bases are TGCGCCAGCAGCCAAGAACGCAGTCAGTACAATGAGCAGTTCTTC. This encodes CASSQERSQYNEQFF.